This T cell receptor (beta chain) is drawn from a study of blood T cell repertoires in COVID-19. About the research overall: The United States, Italy and Spain supplied acute and convalescent COVID-19 samples.

Germline lookup yields CDR1 SGHTA and CDR2 FQGNSA. CDR3 length: 13 amino acids. The germline V and J ends were trimmed by 4 bases and 3 bases, with 9 bases remaining between them. Study processing details: Using reference gene primer amplification, nucleated cell counts were estimated. The assay was immunoSEQ multiplex PCR, and TCRdb's table has in-frame clones only and misses some. The V and J calls and the clone size are those of that table, but D and trimming were determined from the DNA. The data hold about 370,000 clones, with about 89% observed a single time. V and J are TRBV7-2 and TRBJ2-5, with D possibly TRBD1 on 5 matching bases. Sequenced input: peripheral blood. This clonotype originated in a woman aged 25 to 39 with COVID-19, enrolled during active disease. The DNA of the CDR3 is TGTGCCAGCAGCTCGGACAAGGAAGAGACCCAGTACTTC. This gives the protein CASSSDKEETQYF.